The 5 T cell receptor beta chains listed next were all sequenced from one sample in a study of T cell clonality in common variable immunodeficiency. Study-wide results and caveats: Fewer deletions and N-nucleotide insertions were reportedly seen in common variable immunodeficiency TCR beta sequences.

Sequencing was performed with immunoSEQ multiplex PCR; in TCRdb, only in-frame clones are kept and a portion is missing. Singletons are absent from the sample, which has 40,000 or so clones. The antigens of these receptors remain unknown. The specimen sequenced was peripheral blood mononuclear cells. The receptors here all came from a human donor with common variable immunodeficiency.

This clone appeared a few times. The CDR3 is cut off 3 residues early in the read; its end comes from the germline J gene. The sample holds other DNA sequences that translate to the same CDR3. The chain is built from TRBV7-3 and TRBJ2-1; 7 nucleotides line up with TRBD2. V was clipped by 2 bases and J by 4 bases; unmatched bases: 5. The CDR3 covers 15 residues. The V gene's germline CDR1 is SGHTA and CDR2 FQGTGA. The CDR3 bases that were read are TGTGCCAGCAGCTTAGGGCTAGCGGAGTACAATGAG. This encodes CASSLGLAEYNE. The CDR3 in full is CASSLGLAEYNEQFF.

This clone has just a few counts. Read sequence stops 3 residues before the CDR3 end, and the germline J gene provides the missing end. The chain is built from TRBV7-8 and TRBJ2-7; D is perhaps TRBD2 (6 bases). Germline CDR1 is SGHVS and CDR2 is FQNEAQ. The ends were cut back, 4 bases at V and 4 bases at J, with 17 bases in the middle. The CDR3 runs to 15 residues. The sequenced part of the CDR3 DNA is TGTGCCAGCAGCTCCCAGGGAGGTGCCTATTACGAG. Translated, it gives CASSSQGGAYYE. The full-length CDR3 reads as CASSSQGGAYYEQYF.

Only a few counts were recorded for this clone. The observed sequence ends 3 residues before the CDR3 terminus, with the missing tail filled in from the germline J gene. The chain employs TRBV7-2 and TRBJ2-2; the match to TRBD1 covers 8 bases. The CDR3 extends over 14 amino acids. Germline trimming cut 7 bases from V and 7 bases from J; bases unmatched to any gene: 8. Germline CDR1 and CDR2: SGHTA and FQGNSA. Here the CDR3 reads CASTLQGAFGELFF. The CDR3 bases that were read are TGTGCCAGCACCCTCCAGGGGGCGTTCGGGGAG.

Only a few counts were recorded for this clone. The CDR3 goes on 3 residues after the read ends, and that part is filled in from the germline J gene. This sequence joins TRBV7-9 and TRBJ2-1, with 7 bases fitting TRBD2. CDR1 and CDR2 (germline): SEHNR, FQNEAQ (reference sequence). J was trimmed by 0 bases and V by 4 bases; bases with no gene match: 0. The CDR3 consists of 14 residues. The sequenced part of the CDR3 DNA is TGTGCCAGCAGCTGGGACTACTCCTACAATGAG. Protein sequence: CASSWDYSYNE. The entire CDR3 sequence reads CASSWDYSYNEQFF.

A word on this clone: The sequence runs out 3 residues before the end of the CDR3; the remainder is reconstructed from the germline J gene. The chain has TRBV7-3 and TRBJ2-2; 8 bases align to TRBD2. This CDR3 contains 14 residues. Trimming at V came to 5 bases and at J to 8 bases, leaving 7 bases not matched to a gene. Germline V CDR1 and CDR2: SGHTA, FQGTGA. CDR3 DNA (partial): TGTGCCAGCAGCCCCCCCGGGGGGGCTGGGGAG. Translated, it gives CASSPPGGAGE. The entire CDR3 sequence reads CASSPPGGAGELFF.